This is a list of T cell receptor beta chains from one sample in a study of control samples from healthy donors and cancer patients. The assay was immunoSEQ multiplex PCR, and TCRdb's table has in-frame clones only and misses some. In the table there are fewer than 95,000 clones, roughly nine tenths of which are singletons. Sequencing was performed on blood. These receptors originate from a young man in good health. The CDR3 runs from the conserved cysteine through the conserved F or W. D genes are given only for firm matches. Some rows have no size entry. The others give once, few or many, or a class for an expanded clone.

j_gene: TRBJ1-6; d_gene: -; v_gene: TRBV11-2; abundance: -; CDR3nt: TGTGCCAGCAGCTTCATGGGGAGCTCCTATAATTCACCCCTCCACTTT; CDR3aa: CASSFMGSSYNSPLHF
j_gene: TRBJ1-1; d_gene: -; v_gene: TRBV5-1; abundance: -; CDR3nt: TGCGCCAGCAGCTTGGGGACGGGTGGGACTGAAGCTTTCTTT; CDR3aa: CASSLGTGGTEAFF
j_gene: TRBJ1-2; d_gene: -; v_gene: TRBV6-4; abundance: once; CDR3nt: TGTGCCAGCAGGGACGGTGCTAACTATGGCTACACCTTC; CDR3aa: CASRDGANYGYTF
j_gene: TRBJ1-2; d_gene: -; v_gene: TRBV6-5; abundance: -; CDR3nt: TGTGCCAGCAGTCCAAATTGGTCCTCACTTGGCTACACCTTC; CDR3aa: CASSPNWSSLGYTF
j_gene: TRBJ1-5; d_gene: -; v_gene: TRBV6-2/TRBV6-3; abundance: -; CDR3nt: TGTGCCAGCAGTTACGATTACGTGGGCCCTAGCAATCAGCCCCAGCATTTT; CDR3aa: CASSYDYVGPSNQPQHF
j_gene: TRBJ2-1; d_gene: -; v_gene: TRBV4-2; abundance: -; CDR3nt: TGTGCCAGCAGGGACCGGGACTCCCTGTACAATGAGCAGTTCTTC; CDR3aa: CASRDRDSLYNEQFF
j_gene: TRBJ1-1; d_gene: -; v_gene: TRBV4-1; abundance: -; CDR3nt: TGCGCCAGCAGCCAAGATCCAGGGAAGACTGAAGCTTTCTTT; CDR3aa: CASSQDPGKTEAFF
j_gene: TRBJ1-1; d_gene: -; v_gene: TRBV7-2; abundance: -; CDR3nt: TGTGCCAGCAGCAGGGGGACTGAAGCTTTCTTT; CDR3aa: CASSRGTEAFF
j_gene: TRBJ1-1; d_gene: -; v_gene: TRBV25-1; abundance: -; CDR3nt: TGTGCCAGCAGTGACCCAAGGGGCGCGGGTGAAGCTTTCTTT; CDR3aa: CASSDPRGAGEAFF
j_gene: TRBJ2-3; d_gene: -; v_gene: TRBV5-8; abundance: once; CDR3nt: TGTGCCAGCAGCTGGTCGCGGGGCACAGATACGCAGTATTTT; CDR3aa: CASSWSRGTDTQYF
j_gene: TRBJ1-5; d_gene: -; v_gene: TRBV19; abundance: -; CDR3nt: TGTGCCAGTAGTCACCCCAGGGGAGCCGATCGTCAGCCCCAGCATTTT; CDR3aa: CASSHPRGADRQPQHF
j_gene: TRBJ2-5; d_gene: TRBD2; v_gene: TRBV5-4; abundance: once; CDR3nt: TGTGCCAGCAGCTTGGATCCTGGGACTAGCGGGGGGGAAGAGACCCAGTACTTC; CDR3aa: CASSLDPGTSGGEETQYF
j_gene: TRBJ1-2; d_gene: TRBD1; v_gene: TRBV2; abundance: -; CDR3nt: TGTGCCAGCAGTGATATGCCAGGGGGCAACTATGGCTACACCTTC; CDR3aa: CASSDMPGGNYGYTF
j_gene: TRBJ2-5; d_gene: -; v_gene: TRBV7-3; abundance: once; CDR3nt: TGTGCCAGCAGCCCCTGGGAGACCCAGTACTTC; CDR3aa: CASSPWETQYF
j_gene: TRBJ2-4; d_gene: TRBD1; v_gene: TRBV11-1; abundance: -; CDR3nt: TGTGCCAGCAGCTCCATAACAGGGGGGAAAAACATTCAGTACTTC; CDR3aa: CASSSITGGKNIQYF
j_gene: TRBJ1-6; d_gene: -; v_gene: TRBV19; abundance: -; CDR3nt: TGTGCCAGTAGTAAGACGGTCCCGAGCTCCTATAATTCACCCCTCCACTTT; CDR3aa: CASSKTVPSSYNSPLHF
j_gene: TRBJ1-2; d_gene: TRBD1; v_gene: TRBV3-1/TRBV3-2; abundance: once; CDR3nt: TGTGCCAGCAGCCGACCGGGACAGGCCGGGGGGGGCTACACCTTC; CDR3aa: CASSRPGQAGGGYTF
j_gene: TRBJ2-7; d_gene: -; v_gene: TRBV7-9; abundance: -; CDR3nt: TGTGCCAGCCGACAGGGAGGCGAGCAGTACTTC; CDR3aa: CASRQGGEQYF
j_gene: TRBJ2-1; d_gene: -; v_gene: TRBV5-4; abundance: -; CDR3nt: TGTGCCAGCAGCTTTCTACAGGGAAACGAGCAGTTCTTC; CDR3aa: CASSFLQGNEQFF
j_gene: TRBJ2-1; d_gene: -; v_gene: TRBV27; abundance: -; CDR3nt: TGTGCCAGCAGTTCCGTCCCCCAGGATATACGGTTCTTC; CDR3aa: CASSSVPQDIRFF
j_gene: TRBJ1-2; d_gene: -; v_gene: TRBV30; abundance: -; CDR3nt: TGTGCCTGGAGTCCAGGACCAACTGGCTACACCTTC; CDR3aa: CAWSPGPTGYTF
j_gene: TRBJ2-1; d_gene: -; v_gene: TRBV19; abundance: -; CDR3nt: TGTGCCAGCGGGGGCAGCTTGGAGCAGTTCTTC; CDR3aa: CASGGSLEQFF
j_gene: TRBJ1-1; d_gene: -; v_gene: TRBV6-5; abundance: -; CDR3nt: TGTGCCAGCAATCTTTTCCGGGGGGGGAACACTGAAGCTTTCTTT; CDR3aa: CASNLFRGGNTEAFF
j_gene: TRBJ1-5; d_gene: -; v_gene: TRBV11-2; abundance: -; CDR3nt: TGTGCCAGCAGCTCACAGGGTGAACAGCCCCAGCATTTT; CDR3aa: CASSSQGEQPQHF
j_gene: TRBJ1-3; d_gene: TRBD1; v_gene: TRBV7-2; abundance: -; CDR3nt: TGTGCCAGCAGCTTAGACAGGGGAGCGGGAAACACCATATATTTT; CDR3aa: CASSLDRGAGNTIYF
j_gene: TRBJ2-1; d_gene: -; v_gene: TRBV7-8; abundance: -; CDR3nt: TGTGCCAGCAGCTTAGGAGGCGGGGCCGACTACAATGAGCAGTTCTTC; CDR3aa: CASSLGGGADYNEQFF
j_gene: TRBJ2-7; d_gene: -; v_gene: TRBV7-2; abundance: -; CDR3nt: TGTGCCAGCAGCTTAGTCGCAGGAGCGGATTACGAGCAGTACTTC; CDR3aa: CASSLVAGADYEQYF
j_gene: TRBJ2-3; d_gene: -; v_gene: TRBV29-1; abundance: -; CDR3nt: TGCAGCGTGGTGGGCAACCCTAGCACAGATACGCAGTATTTT; CDR3aa: CSVVGNPSTDTQYF
j_gene: TRBJ1-2; d_gene: -; v_gene: TRBV5-4; abundance: -; CDR3nt: TGTGCCAGCAGCCGTGGGGGAGTCGAGTATGGCTACACCTTC; CDR3aa: CASSRGGVEYGYTF
j_gene: TRBJ1-2; d_gene: TRBD1; v_gene: TRBV6-5; abundance: -; CDR3nt: TGTGCCAGCAGTTACGGGGGACAGGGAAACGGCTACACCTTC; CDR3aa: CASSYGGQGNGYTF
j_gene: TRBJ2-1; d_gene: TRBD1; v_gene: TRBV5-8; abundance: -; CDR3nt: TGTGCCAGCAGCACAGGACAGGGCACCTACAATGAGCAGTTCTTC; CDR3aa: CASSTGQGTYNEQFF
j_gene: TRBJ2-1; d_gene: TRBD2; v_gene: TRBV19; abundance: few; CDR3nt: TGTGCCAGTAGTTTACTAGCGGGGGGGCTCGATGAGCAGTTCTTC; CDR3aa: CASSLLAGGLDEQFF
j_gene: TRBJ1-5; d_gene: TRBD1; v_gene: TRBV19; abundance: -; CDR3nt: TGTGCCAGTAGTGCGGGACAGATGTTTATTAGCAATCAGCCCCAGCATTTT; CDR3aa: CASSAGQMFISNQPQHF
j_gene: TRBJ1-1; d_gene: TRBD1; v_gene: TRBV5-1; abundance: once; CDR3nt: TGCGCCAGCAGCGGCGGGACAGCCACTGAAGCTTTCTTT; CDR3aa: CASSGGTATEAFF
j_gene: TRBJ1-3; d_gene: -; v_gene: TRBV30; abundance: once; CDR3nt: TGTGCCTGGATCCAAGAGAGTTACTCTGGAAACACCATATATTTT; CDR3aa: CAWIQESYSGNTIYF
j_gene: TRBJ1-2; d_gene: -; v_gene: TRBV19; abundance: -; CDR3nt: TGTGCCAGTAGTATCGCGGGGACGGCCAACTATGGCTACACCTTC; CDR3aa: CASSIAGTANYGYTF
j_gene: TRBJ2-6; d_gene: -; v_gene: TRBV4-1; abundance: -; CDR3nt: TGCGCCAGCAGCCAAGATCGTGGGTCGAGTTCTGGGGCCAACGTCCTGACTTTC; CDR3aa: CASSQDRGSSSGANVLTF
j_gene: TRBJ1-2; d_gene: -; v_gene: TRBV12-5; abundance: medium-sized; CDR3nt: TGTGCTAGTGGTTTCGCCGGGACACGTAGTACTAACTATGGCTACACCTTC; CDR3aa: CASGFAGTRSTNYGYTF
j_gene: TRBJ1-2; d_gene: -; v_gene: TRBV7-3; abundance: -; CDR3nt: TGTGCCAGCAGCACAAGAACCGGAGATGGCTACACCTTC; CDR3aa: CASSTRTGDGYTF
j_gene: TRBJ2-1; d_gene: TRBD2; v_gene: TRBV4-1; abundance: -; CDR3nt: TGCGCCAGCAGCCAAGATCCTAGCGGGGGGGCCTACAATGAGCAGTTCTTC; CDR3aa: CASSQDPSGGAYNEQFF
j_gene: TRBJ2-5; d_gene: -; v_gene: TRBV24-1; abundance: -; CDR3nt: TGTGCCACCAGTGATATATATGAGACCCAGTACTTC; CDR3aa: CATSDIYETQYF
j_gene: TRBJ1-1; d_gene: TRBD1; v_gene: TRBV24-1; abundance: -; CDR3nt: TGTGCCACCAAAGATCAGGGGGCCAGCACTGAAGCTTTCTTT; CDR3aa: CATKDQGASTEAFF
j_gene: TRBJ1-1; d_gene: -; v_gene: TRBV27; abundance: few; CDR3nt: TGTGCCAGCAGTTTCCTAGGGGGGACTGAAGCTTTCTTT; CDR3aa: CASSFLGGTEAFF
j_gene: TRBJ1-4; d_gene: -; v_gene: TRBV5-1; abundance: -; CDR3nt: TGCGCCAGCAGCTCCGGGGGAAACGCGAATGAAAAACTGTTTTTT; CDR3aa: CASSSGGNANEKLFF
j_gene: TRBJ2-2; d_gene: TRBD1; v_gene: TRBV30; abundance: -; CDR3nt: TGTGCCTGGAACCGACAGGGGTACACCGGGGAGCTGTTTTTT; CDR3aa: CAWNRQGYTGELFF
j_gene: TRBJ2-5; d_gene: TRBD2; v_gene: TRBV9; abundance: once; CDR3nt: TGTGCCAGCAGCCCTGATCCAGCGGGGACCCAAGAGACCCAGTACTTC; CDR3aa: CASSPDPAGTQETQYF
j_gene: TRBJ2-5; d_gene: TRBD2; v_gene: TRBV7-2; abundance: -; CDR3nt: TGTGCCAGCAGCCTCAAGGCGGGGGGGTATGGAGAGACCCAGTACTTC; CDR3aa: CASSLKAGGYGETQYF
j_gene: TRBJ2-1; d_gene: TRBD1; v_gene: TRBV4-1; abundance: -; CDR3nt: TGCGCCAGCAGCCCCCGACAGGGTTCCTCCGACAATGAGCAGTTCTTC; CDR3aa: CASSPRQGSSDNEQFF
j_gene: TRBJ2-6; d_gene: -; v_gene: TRBV5-1; abundance: -; CDR3nt: TGCGCCAGCAGCCTGGCCGCGAACTCTGGGGCCAACGTCCTGACTTTC; CDR3aa: CASSLAANSGANVLTF
j_gene: TRBJ2-2; d_gene: TRBD2; v_gene: TRBV24-1; abundance: -; CDR3nt: TGTGCCACCAGTGAACCGGGACTAGCGGCCGGGGAGCTGTTTTTT; CDR3aa: CATSEPGLAAGELFF
j_gene: TRBJ2-3; d_gene: TRBD2; v_gene: TRBV5-4; abundance: -; CDR3nt: TGTGCCAGCAGCTCCAGCGGGGTTAGCACAGATACGCAGTATTTT; CDR3aa: CASSSSGVSTDTQYF
j_gene: TRBJ2-2; d_gene: -; v_gene: TRBV9; abundance: -; CDR3nt: TGTGCCAGCAGAGGGGTCGTCACCGGGGAGCTGTTTTTT; CDR3aa: CASRGVVTGELFF
j_gene: TRBJ2-5; d_gene: -; v_gene: TRBV7-9; abundance: once; CDR3nt: TGTGCCAGCCGTGGAGCGTCAGAGACCCAGTACTTC; CDR3aa: CASRGASETQYF
j_gene: TRBJ1-5; d_gene: -; v_gene: TRBV7-2; abundance: -; CDR3nt: TGTGCCAGCAGCCCCCTGGACGGTTCAAAACAGCCCCAGCATTTT; CDR3aa: CASSPLDGSKQPQHF
j_gene: TRBJ1-4; d_gene: -; v_gene: TRBV5-1; abundance: -; CDR3nt: TGCGCCAGCAGCCCCGAATTATGGACTAATGAAAAACTGTTTTTT; CDR3aa: CASSPELWTNEKLFF